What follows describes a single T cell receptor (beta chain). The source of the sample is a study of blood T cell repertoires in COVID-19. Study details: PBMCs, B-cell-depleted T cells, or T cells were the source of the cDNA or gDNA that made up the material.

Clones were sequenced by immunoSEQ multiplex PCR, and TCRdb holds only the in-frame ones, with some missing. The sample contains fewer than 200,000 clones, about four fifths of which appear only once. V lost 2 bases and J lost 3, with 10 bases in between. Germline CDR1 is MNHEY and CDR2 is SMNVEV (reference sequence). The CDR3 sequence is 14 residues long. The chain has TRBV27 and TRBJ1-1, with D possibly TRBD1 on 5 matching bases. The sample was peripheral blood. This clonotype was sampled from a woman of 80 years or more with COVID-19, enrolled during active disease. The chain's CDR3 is CASSLRRGDTEAFF. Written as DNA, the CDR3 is TGTGCCAGCAGTTTAAGACGGGGGGACACTGAAGCTTTCTTT.